The 31 T cell receptor beta chains reported below all come from one sample, sequenced in a study of T cell responses to AZD1222 COVID-19 vaccine. Repertoires were generated with immunoSEQ multiplex PCR, while TCRdb's copy carries only in-frame clones and drops some. Of roughly 49,000 clones in the sample, around four fifths were seen once. The source was peripheral blood, collected on day 0 of MenACWY control vaccination. All receptors come from an adult in good health.

The genes are TRBV12-5 and TRBJ2-1; possibly TRBD1 for D (6 bases). Trimming shortened V by 7 bases and J by 0 bases, and 13 bases separated the two germline ends. Germline CDR1 reads LGHNT; CDR2 reads FRNRAP. This CDR3 contains 15 residues. The CDR3 sequence: CASARTGSSYNEQFF. The DNA of the CDR3 is TGTGCTAGTGCCCGAACAGGGAGCTCCTACAATGAGCAGTTCTTC. Drawing the rest from reference TRBV12-5 and TRBJ2-1, the complete variable domain is DARVTQTPRHKVTEMGQEVTMRCQPILGHNTVFWYRQTMMQGLELLAYFRNRAPLDDSGMPKDRFSAEMPDATLATLKIQPSEPRDSAVYFCASARTGSSYNEQFFGPGTRLTVL.

Here the CDR3 reads CATSDSPGLAGEGYEQFF. CDR3 nucleotides: TGTGCCACCAGTGATTCACCGGGACTAGCGGGAGAGGGATATGAGCAGTTCTTC. The chain combines TRBV24-1 with TRBJ2-1, with 14 bases fitting TRBD2. The V segment lost 2 bases and the J segment 8 bases; nucleotides outside the gene matches: 10. The germline V gene encodes CDR1 KGHDR and CDR2 SFDVKD. The CDR3 loop spans 18 amino acids.

The gene calls are TRBV11-2 and TRBJ1-2; maybe TRBD1 (5 bases). V lost 5 bases, J lost 6 bases, and 19 bases lay in between. The CDR3 consists of 15 residues. Germline CDR1 reads SGHAT; CDR2 reads FQNNGV. The CDR3, as DNA: TGTGCCAGCAGCCCCCGCACCGGGGCTGGGGATGGCTACACCTTC. This translates into CASSPRTGAGDGYTF. Full variable domain (rest looked up from reference TRBV11-2 and TRBJ1-2): EAGVAQSPRYKIIEKRQSVAFWCNPISGHATLYWYQQILGQGPKLLIQFQNNGVVDDSQLPKDRFSAERLKGVDSTLKIQPAKLEDSAVYLCASSPRTGAGDGYTFGSGTRLTVV.

The chain carries TRBV18 and TRBJ2-5; 15 nucleotides align to TRBD2. This CDR3 contains 17 residues. Germline V gives CDR1 KGHSH, CDR2 LQKENI. V was clipped by 6 bases and J by 0 bases; unmatched bases: 5. The CDR3 sequence: CASSRGTSGGNQETQYF. The CDR3 DNA is TGTGCCAGCTCCCGAGGGACTAGCGGGGGGAACCAAGAGACCCAGTACTTC.

V gene TRBV9 combines with J gene TRBJ1-3; tentatively, D is TRBD1 (6 bases). Trimming removed 4 bases at V and 0 bases at J, with 17 bases between. The CDR3 totals 17 residues. The germline CDR1 and CDR2 sequences are SGDLS and YYNGEE. The CDR3 sequence: CASSPSGGRGSGNTIYF. The CDR3 coding sequence is TGTGCCAGCAGCCCATCCGGGGGCCGAGGCTCTGGAAACACCATATATTTT.

The chain combines TRBV9 with TRBJ1-3; tentatively, D is TRBD1 (6 bases). This CDR3 region has 17 residues. The V and J ends lost 0 bases and 0 bases respectively, with 13 bases between them. Germline loops: CDR1 SGDLS, CDR2 YYNGEE. CDR3 nucleotides: TGTGCCAGCAGCGTAGCTACAGGGATTTACTCTGGAAACACCATATATTTT. This translates into CASSVATGIYSGNTIYF.

The sample holds a few counts of this clone. The genes are TRBV6-5 and TRBJ2-1, with TRBD1 identical over 8 bases. The V gene end was trimmed by 6 bases and the J gene end by 4 bases; junction bases not matched to a gene: 5. The CDR3 loop spans 14 amino acids. Germline V gene sequence: CDR1 MNHEY, CDR2 SVGAGI. The CDR3 sequence is CASSPGGDYNEQFF. CDR3 nucleotides: TGTGCCAGCAGCCCAGGGGGCGATTACAATGAGCAGTTCTTC.

The gene calls are TRBV18 and TRBJ1-1; D remains unclear. CDR3 length equals 14 residues. CDR1 is KGHSH, CDR2 LQKENI, per germline. V was shortened by 6 bases and J by 4 bases, with 15 bases between the two germline ends. The CDR3 DNA reads as TGTGCCAGCTCGACCGGGGTTGGTTCCACTGAAGCTTTCTTT. Protein: CASSTGVGSTEAFF.

The J gene is TRBJ2-2, the V gene TRBV6-5; maybe TRBD2 (6 bases). The CDR3 consists of 15 residues. The germline gives CDR1 MNHEY, CDR2 SVGAGI. Deletions cut 2 bases from V and 5 bases from J, with 12 bases between. The DNA for the CDR3 is TGTGCCAGCAGTTACCGGGACTCGGGTACCGGGGAGCTGTTTTTT. It specifies CASSYRDSGTGELFF.

Regarding this clone: The junction shows a germline mismatch at one end, possibly a read error. The chain combines TRBV2 with TRBJ1-2; D ambiguous. Germline V lookup: CDR1 SNHLY, CDR2 FYNNEI. The CDR3 length is 16 residues. The CDR3 DNA follows: TGTGCCAGCATTGAAAGTACAGTTGCAGCTAACTATGGCTACACCTTC. Protein sequence: CASIESTVAANYGYTF. Full variable domain (outside the CDR3, taken from reference TRBV2 and TRBJ1-2): EPEVTQTPSHQVTQMGQEVILRCVPISNHLYFYWYRQILGQKVEFLVSFYNNEISEKSEIFDDQFSVERPDGSNFTLKIRSTKLEDSAMYFCASIESTVAANYGYTFGSGTRLTVV.

The chain carries TRBV20-1 and TRBJ2-5, with no clear D. The CDR3 has 13 residues. Trimming stripped 3 bases from V and 3 bases from J, with 11 bases between. Germline V CDR1 and CDR2: DFQATT, SNEGSKA (reference sequence). The CDR3 is CSASVDAEETQYF. CDR3 DNA sequence: TGCAGTGCTAGTGTGGACGCCGAAGAGACCCAGTACTTC.

CDR3 loop: CASSQTKPDTQYF. In nucleotides, the CDR3 is TGTGCCAGCAGCCAAACTAAACCAGATACGCAGTATTTT. The chain combines TRBV3-1 (or the pseudogene TRBV3-2) with TRBJ2-3; no reliable D call. From germline, CDR1 is LGHDT and CDR2 YNNKEL (reference sequence). This CDR3 contains 13 residues. Trimming took off 2 bases at V and 4 bases at J, with 7 bases between the two ends.

V usage is TRBV9 and J usage is TRBJ1-3; D call uncertain. Trimming pared 0 bases from V and 1 base from J, leaving 5 bases between. Per germline, CDR1 SGDLS and CDR2 YYNGEE. There are 14 residues in the CDR3. In DNA form, the CDR3 reads TGTGCCAGCAGCGTAGAATGGTCTGGAAACACCATATATTTT. Its translation is CASSVEWSGNTIYF.

The V and J genes are TRBV6-5 and TRBJ1-2; TRBD1 is a possible D gene (5 bases). The CDR3 is made up of 12 amino acids. Trimming removed 4 bases from V and 8 bases from J, with 11 bases in between. Germline V CDR1 and CDR2: MNHEY, SVGAGI. The DNA of the CDR3 is TGTGCCAGCAGTTTAAGGGGTGGCGGCTACACCTTC. This codes for CASSLRGGGYTF.

The J gene is TRBJ1-5, the V gene TRBV2, with D possibly matching TRBD1 (5 bases). This CDR3 contains 13 residues. V lost 6 bases, J lost 6 bases, and 12 bases lay in between. Germline V gene lookup returns CDR1 SNHLY and CDR2 FYNNEI. CDR3 loop: CASRRQKGQPQHF. The CDR3 DNA follows: TGTGCCAGCAGGCGACAGAAGGGTCAGCCCCAGCATTTT.

This chain connects TRBV3-1 (or the pseudogene TRBV3-2) to TRBJ1-6; a possible D gene is TRBD1 (5 bases). Germline assignment: CDR1 LGHDT and CDR2 YNNKEL (reference sequence). Trimming pared 4 bases from V and 10 bases from J, leaving 17 bases between. The CDR3 has 15 residues. This chain's CDR3 is CASSRGSSPQSPLHF. DNA for the CDR3: TGTGCCAGCAGCCGGGGGTCCTCTCCGCAATCACCCCTCCACTTT.

The gene calls are TRBV12-5 and TRBJ1-2; 7 positions agree with TRBD1. Trimming at V came to 4 bases and at J to 4 bases, leaving 12 bases not matched to a gene. CDR3 length: 16 amino acids. The germline V gene has CDR1 LGHNT and CDR2 FRNRAP. The CDR3 sequence: CASGSLPGGQLYGYTF. CDR3 in DNA: TGTGCTAGTGGTTCGCTTCCTGGGGGACAGCTCTATGGCTACACCTTC. The full variable domain, in which reference TRBV12-5 and TRBJ1-2 provide the parts outside the CDR3, is DARVTQTPRHKVTEMGQEVTMRCQPILGHNTVFWYRQTMMQGLELLAYFRNRAPLDDSGMPKDRFSAEMPDATLATLKIQPSEPRDSAVYFCASGSLPGGQLYGYTFGSGTRLTVV.

This clone was detected only a few times. The chain has TRBV6-5 and TRBJ1-6; TRBD1 might be the D (5 bases). Germline CDR1 MNHEY, CDR2 SVGAGI. V lost 6 bases and J 4 bases, leaving 13 bases between the germline ends. The CDR3 covers 15 residues. CDR3 in amino acids: CASRPGTGYNSPLHF. The CDR3 DNA sequence: TGTGCCAGCAGACCCGGGACGGGTTATAATTCACCCCTCCACTTT.

The chain employs TRBV6-5 and TRBJ2-5; tentatively, D is TRBD1 or TRBD2 (5 bases each). This CDR3 spans 14 amino acids. Looked up from germline, CDR1 is MNHEY and CDR2 is SVGAGI. V shed 6 bases and J shed 3 bases, with 14 bases lying between them. The CDR3 here is CASRDGTYKETQYF. As DNA, the CDR3 is TGTGCCAGCAGAGACGGGACGTACAAAGAGACCCAGTACTTC.

This chain links TRBV29-1 with TRBJ1-5; D is perhaps TRBD1 (6 bases). Germline V CDR1 and CDR2: SQVTM, ANQGSEA. Trimming removed 8 bases at V and 4 bases at J, with 12 bases between. The CDR3 runs to 12 residues. As DNA, the CDR3 is TGCAGCTACAGGGAGGGGAATCAGCCCCAGCATTTT. Amino acids: CSYREGNQPQHF.

The V gene is TRBV5-6, the J gene TRBJ2-1; TRBD2 agrees at 14 bases. V shed 2 bases, J shed 7 bases, and the junction held 8 bases outside the gene matches. Germline lookup yields CDR1 SGHDT and CDR2 YYEEEE. This CDR3 contains 17 residues. The CDR3, as DNA: TGTGCCAGCAGCTTAACGACTAGCGGGAGGGTAGTGAATGAGCAGTTCTTC. It yields the protein CASSLTTSGRVVNEQFF.

The chain recombines TRBV3-1 (or the pseudogene TRBV3-2) with TRBJ2-1; D remains ambiguous. V was cut by 0 bases and J by 4 bases, with 16 bases left in between. This CDR3 has 17 amino acids. Per germline, CDR1 LGHDT and CDR2 YNNKEL (reference sequence). CDR3 protein: CASSQDKAANFYNEQFF. The CDR3, as DNA: TGTGCCAGCAGCCAAGATAAGGCGGCAAATTTTTACAATGAGCAGTTCTTC.

The chain employs TRBV29-1 and TRBJ1-2; 10 nucleotides line up with TRBD1. This CDR3 has 15 amino acids. V lost 1 base to trimming and J lost 3 bases; unmatched junction nucleotides: 5. The V gene's germline CDR1 is SQVTM and CDR2 ANQGSEA. CDR3 protein: CSVEGRDRGDYGYTF. CDR3 in DNA: TGCAGCGTTGAAGGGAGGGACAGGGGTGACTATGGCTACACCTTC.

The chain is built from TRBV2 and TRBJ2-7; TRBD2 matches 7 bases. Germline CDR1 SNHLY, CDR2 FYNNEI. There are 15 residues in the CDR3. V was pared by 3 bases and J by 2 bases, with 7 bases of the junction left unmatched. In DNA, the CDR3 is TGTGCCAGCAGTGATTCGGGGGGTTCGGCCTACGAGCAGTACGTC. It translates to CASSDSGGSAYEQYV.

The chain is built from TRBV19 and TRBJ1-1, with no clear D. Trimming removed 1 base from V and 4 bases from J, with 10 bases in between. This CDR3 contains 14 residues. Germline V gene lookup returns CDR1 LNHDA and CDR2 SQIVND (reference sequence). The CDR3 loop reads CASSIGGLGTEAFF. DNA for the CDR3: TGTGCCAGTAGTATAGGAGGGTTGGGCACTGAAGCTTTCTTT.

This chain links TRBV19 with TRBJ1-5; TRBD1 is a possible D gene (5 bases). The CDR3 spans 16 residues. CDR1 LNHDA and CDR2 SQIVND come from the germline V gene (reference sequence). Trimming stripped 5 bases from V and 3 bases from J, with 17 bases between. The CDR3 here is CASSPMGEVLNQPQHF. The CDR3 coding sequence is TGTGCCAGTAGTCCGATGGGGGAGGTTCTCAATCAGCCCCAGCATTTT.

This chain connects TRBV25-1 to TRBJ2-1; D is undetermined. Germline values: CDR1 MGHDK, CDR2 SYGVNS. This CDR3 has 14 residues. The ends were cut back, 1 base at V and 2 bases at J, with 6 bases in the middle. DNA of the CDR3: TGTGCCAGCAGTGAATCAAAGCCCTACAATGAGCAGTTCTTC. It translates to CASSESKPYNEQFF.

The chain has TRBV19 and TRBJ1-2; TRBD1 aligns across 8 bases. Germline loops: CDR1 LNHDA, CDR2 SQIVND (reference sequence). J was trimmed by 2 bases and V by 5 bases; bases with no gene match: 7. This CDR3 has 15 amino acids. This CDR3 is CASSSQGAGNYGYTF. In DNA form, the CDR3 reads TGTGCCAGTAGTTCTCAGGGGGCCGGAAACTATGGCTACACCTTC.

The chain joins TRBV9 to TRBJ2-2; D call uncertain. Germline-derived CDR1 and CDR2 are SGDLS and YYNGEE. This CDR3 has 15 amino acids. V gave up 6 bases and J gave up 3 bases, with 15 bases separating them. The CDR3 nucleotides are TGTGCCAGCACCCCTAAGGGCGGACACACCGGGGAGCTGTTTTTT. It codes for CASTPKGGHTGELFF.

The chain is built from TRBV4-1 and TRBJ2-3; weak D call: TRBD2 (6 bases). Germline V lookup: CDR1 MGHRA, CDR2 YSYEKL. The CDR3 runs 18 residues. Trimming took 4 bases from V and 4 from J, leaving 24 bases between them. As DNA, the CDR3 is TGCGCCAGCAGCCTCAAACCCACCGGAGGAGGAGGGGCAGATACGCAGTATTTT. This codes for CASSLKPTGGGGADTQYF.

The genes are TRBV25-1 and TRBJ1-5; D may be TRBD1 (6 bases). This CDR3 is 14 amino acids long. Germline assignment: CDR1 MGHDK and CDR2 SYGVNS. V lost 2 bases to trimming and J lost 6 bases, with 11 bases between them. The CDR3 loop reads CASSEQGKSQPQHF. The CDR3 coding sequence is TGTGCCAGCAGTGAACAGGGGAAAAGTCAGCCCCAGCATTTT.